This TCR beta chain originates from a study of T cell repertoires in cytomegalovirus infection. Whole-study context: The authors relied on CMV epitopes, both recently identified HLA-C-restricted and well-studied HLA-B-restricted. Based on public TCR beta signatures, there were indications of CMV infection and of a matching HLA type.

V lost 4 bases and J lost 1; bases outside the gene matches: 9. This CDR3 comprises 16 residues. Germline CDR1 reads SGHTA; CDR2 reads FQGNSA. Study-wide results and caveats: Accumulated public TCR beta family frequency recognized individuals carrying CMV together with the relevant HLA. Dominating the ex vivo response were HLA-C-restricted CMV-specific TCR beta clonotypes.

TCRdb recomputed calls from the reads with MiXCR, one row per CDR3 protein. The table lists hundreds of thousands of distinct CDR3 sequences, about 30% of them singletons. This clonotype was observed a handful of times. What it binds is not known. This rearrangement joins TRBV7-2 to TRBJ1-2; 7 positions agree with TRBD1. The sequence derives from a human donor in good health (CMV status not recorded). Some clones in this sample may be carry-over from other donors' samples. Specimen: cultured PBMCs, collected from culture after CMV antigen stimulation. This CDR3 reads CASSSLFGTVNYGYTF. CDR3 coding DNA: TGTGCCAGCAGCTCGCTTTTTGGGACAGTTAACTATGGCTACACCTTC.